This T cell receptor beta chain was retrieved from a study of monozygotic twins with inflammatory bowel disease. Collection yielded about 2.5 ml of blood per donor. In regard to this clonotype: Antigen: not known.

Each TCR library used roughly 4,000 ng of total RNA. TCRdb processed the 5' RACE reads again and assigns one entry to each CDR3 protein, with no DNA. The listing records 440,000 or so distinct CDR3 sequences. Whole-study findings and limits: Relative to healthy twins, IBD patients had fewer clonotypes in common with others, a gap that was especially apparent with disease activity.

This CDR3 contains 17 residues. The chain links TRBV21-1 to TRBJ2-1; TCRdb indicates TRBD2, and absent DNA this call remains unverified. TRBV21-1 is given as a pseudogene. The sequence derives from a human donor with ulcerative colitis or Crohn's disease, or a healthy co-twin of an affected twin (not recorded which). Sequencing input: blood. CDR3 sequence: CASSPRTSGGSYNEQFF.